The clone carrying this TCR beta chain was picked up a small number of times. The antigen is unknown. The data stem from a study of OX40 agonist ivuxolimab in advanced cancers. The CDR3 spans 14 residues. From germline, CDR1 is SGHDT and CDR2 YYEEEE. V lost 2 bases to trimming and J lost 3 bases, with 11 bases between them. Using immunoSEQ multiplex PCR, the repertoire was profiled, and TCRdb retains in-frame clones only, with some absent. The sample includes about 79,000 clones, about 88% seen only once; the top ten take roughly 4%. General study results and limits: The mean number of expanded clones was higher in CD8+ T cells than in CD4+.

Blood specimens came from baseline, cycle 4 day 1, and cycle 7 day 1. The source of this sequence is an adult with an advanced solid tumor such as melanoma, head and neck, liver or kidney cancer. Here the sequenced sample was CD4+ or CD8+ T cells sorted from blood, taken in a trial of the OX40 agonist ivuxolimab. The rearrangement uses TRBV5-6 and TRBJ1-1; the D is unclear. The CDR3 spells CASSFGDRYTEAFF. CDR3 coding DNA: TGTGCCAGCAGCTTCGGGGATCGGTACACTGAAGCTTTCTTT.